This T cell receptor (beta chain) is from a study of blood T cell repertoires in COVID-19 (dated by TCRdb to 2020 to 2021). Study-level background: Samples covering the acute and convalescent phases of COVID-19 were provided by collaborators in the United States, Italy and Spain. The prospective study material was composed of cDNA or gDNA derived from T cells, B-cell-depleted T cells, or PBMCs. Deeply sampled blood TCRbeta repertoires from subjects exposed to, actively infected with, or recovered from COVID-19 were included in the dataset. A freely available public database, intended as a resource for researchers studying the immune response to SARS-CoV-2, is where the repertoires were released. Samples were obtained from the ongoing ImmuneRACE study (first 160 participants) and from about 1,300 subjects provided by 6 global collaborators. A de-identified subject ID, COVID-19 status, age in years and sex were almost always included in the sample metadata. Where available, HLA class I and class II types were obtained from metadata supplied by the sample provider rather than from assay-based typing. What the research found in general, with its limitations: The quantity of clinical and demographic metadata differed by source and by participant and was supplied without curation.

The immunoSEQ Assay, a bias-controlled multiplex PCR, was used to amplify TCRbeta CDR3 regions from genomic DNA. The paper's processing steps were these. The number of nucleated cells in each sample was estimated from the amplification of reference gene primers within the assay. Sequence reads were collapsed and filtered to measure the absolute abundance of every unique TCRbeta CDR3 rearrangement. For each sample, productive Simpson clonality was calculated as the square root of Simpson's diversity index across productive rearrangements. TCRdb stores this immuneACCESS table with in-frame sequences only. Part of the clones is absent; in the studies checked, under half of the shortfall reflects unresolved V genes, and no reason is known for the rest. V and J calls and clone size come straight from that table; D and trimming were deduced from the DNA. Recorded for this sample are about 100,000 clones; about 90% of them occurred a single time. Together, the top ten hold 15% to 20% of the sample.

Comment on this clone: Its binding antigen is unknown. The input lacks base qualities; no much larger clone sits a single base away.

Each collaborating institution followed its own protocols to collect whole blood in K2EDTA tubes. For TCRbeta analysis, collaborators shipped samples in one of three forms: frozen whole blood, isolated PBMCs, or DNA extracted from either of those sample types. Relative to germline, V is 3 bases shorter and J is 4 bases shorter, with 7 bases between their ends. The CDR3 sequence holds 14 residues, the cysteine and phenylalanine included. Left in the record is the CDR3 DNA by itself, 42 bases read in frame from the first base. From the germline V gene (reference sequence), CDR1 is LNHDA and CDR2 is SQIVND.

This sequence uses TRBV19 and TRBJ1-6; the D gene is unclear. The source of this sequence is a human donor in a cohort sampled during active COVID-19. Specimen: peripheral blood. The DNA sequence is as follows: TGTGCCAGTAGTATGACACCGTATAATTCACCCCTCCACTTT. It translates to CASSMTPYNSPLHF.